This TCR beta chain was profiled in a study of shared clonotypes between healthy human individuals. General study points: Across subsets, estimated richness was generally greater for naive than for memory populations. The researchers took only blood, and tissue repertoires probably look different.

The test was conducted at deep level. Sequencing was performed with immunoSEQ multiplex PCR; in TCRdb, only in-frame clones are kept and a portion is missing. This sample yields 2 million to 2.5 million clones, of which about 95% are seen a single time; 0.9% to 1.3% belongs to the top ten. This clone was detected only once. Its antigen is still unknown. Cells designated naive CD8 were CD45RO-negative and were positively selected for CCR7, with terminally differentiated effector memory CD45RA+ cells excluded. Adults of Caucasian background living in Nashville, Tennessee made up all donors. The CDR3 runs to 14 residues. The germline V and J ends were trimmed by 4 bases and 6 bases, with 17 bases remaining between them. Germline CDR1 reads SGHRS; CDR2 reads YFSETQ.

Sequenced: naive CD8+ T cells sorted from blood. This chain connects TRBV5-1 to TRBJ2-7, with TRBD1 as a possible D gene (6 bases). The sequence came from a man aged 18 to 35 in good health. The CDR3 protein is CASSLPTGFGEQYF. The CDR3 bases are TGCGCCAGCAGCCTGCCGACAGGATTCGGCGAGCAGTACTTC.